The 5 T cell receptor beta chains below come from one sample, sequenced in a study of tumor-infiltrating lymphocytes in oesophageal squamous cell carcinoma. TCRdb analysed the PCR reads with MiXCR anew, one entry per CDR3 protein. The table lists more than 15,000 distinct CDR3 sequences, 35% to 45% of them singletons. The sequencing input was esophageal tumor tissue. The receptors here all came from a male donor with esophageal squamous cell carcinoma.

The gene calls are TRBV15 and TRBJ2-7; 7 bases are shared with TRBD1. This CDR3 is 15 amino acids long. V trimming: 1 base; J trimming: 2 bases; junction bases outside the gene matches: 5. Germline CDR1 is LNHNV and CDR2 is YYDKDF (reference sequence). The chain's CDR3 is CATSRVAGQAYEQYF. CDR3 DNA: TGTGCCACCAGCAGAGTCGCTGGACAGGCCTACGAGCAGTACTTC.

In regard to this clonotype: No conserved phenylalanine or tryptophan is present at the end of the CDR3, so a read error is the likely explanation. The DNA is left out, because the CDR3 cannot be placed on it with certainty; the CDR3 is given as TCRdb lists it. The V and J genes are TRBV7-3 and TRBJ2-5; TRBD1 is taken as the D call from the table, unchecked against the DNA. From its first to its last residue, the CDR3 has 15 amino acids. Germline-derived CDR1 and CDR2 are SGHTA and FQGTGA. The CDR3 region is CASTGGDSYEQYFGN.

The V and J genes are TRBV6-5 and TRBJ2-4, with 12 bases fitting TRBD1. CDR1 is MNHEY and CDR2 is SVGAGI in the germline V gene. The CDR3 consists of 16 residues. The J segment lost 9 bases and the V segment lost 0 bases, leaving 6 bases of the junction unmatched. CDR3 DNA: TGTGCCAGCAGTTACTCCGGGACAGGGGGCGTGAGCATTCAGTACTTC. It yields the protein CASSYSGTGGVSIQYF.

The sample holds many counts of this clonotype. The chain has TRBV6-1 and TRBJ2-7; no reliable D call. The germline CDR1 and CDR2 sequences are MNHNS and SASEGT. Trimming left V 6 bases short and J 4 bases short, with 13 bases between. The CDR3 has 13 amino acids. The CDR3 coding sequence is TGTGCCAGCAGCCAGGACGACGGTTACGAGCAGTACTTC. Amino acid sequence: CASSQDDGYEQYF.

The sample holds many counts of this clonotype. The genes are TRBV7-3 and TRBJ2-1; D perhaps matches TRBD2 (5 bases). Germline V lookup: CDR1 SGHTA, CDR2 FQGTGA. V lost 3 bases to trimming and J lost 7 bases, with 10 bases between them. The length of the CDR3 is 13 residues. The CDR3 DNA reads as TGTGCCAGCAGCTTCGGCTCGGGGAATGAGCAGTTCTTC. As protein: CASSFGSGNEQFF. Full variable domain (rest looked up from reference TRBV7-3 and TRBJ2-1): GAGVSQTPSNKVTEKGKYVELRCDPISGHTALYWYRQSLGQGPEFLIYFQGTGAADDSGLPNDRFFAVRPEGSVSTLKIQRTERGDSAVYLCASSFGSGNEQFFGPGTRLTVL.